Below, 16 T cell receptor beta chains from the same sample are listed, as sequenced in a study of T cell repertoires in cytomegalovirus infection. TCRdb called the reads again in MiXCR, with one record for every CDR3 protein. The profile covers 290,000 or so distinct CDR3 sequences, with around 10% appearing a single time and approximately 2.3% taken by the ten largest. Sequencing was done on a sample of PBMCs. Every receptor here comes from a human donor in good health (CMV status not recorded). Some clones in this sample may be carry-over from other donors' samples.

This clonotype was counted many times. This chain connects TRBV20-1 to TRBJ1-1; TRBD1 agrees at 8 bases. V lost 6 bases to trimming and J lost 1 base; unmatched junction nucleotides: 4. The CDR3 has 13 residues. Germline V gives CDR1 DFQATT, CDR2 SNEGSKA (reference sequence). The CDR3 sequence is CSAYRGANTEAFF. Here the CDR3 DNA reads TGCAGTGCCTACAGGGGGGCGAACACTGAAGCTTTCTTT.

This clonotype was recorded at least ten times. The chain carries TRBV28 and TRBJ1-5; D gene ambiguous. V was trimmed by 3 bases and J by 7 bases, leaving 16 bases between them. Germline-derived CDR1 and CDR2 are MDHEN and SYDVKM. CDR3 length equals 15 residues. The CDR3 DNA follows: TGTGCCAGCAGTTTCCGCGGGGTCCGCGGGCAGCCCCAGCATTTT. Translating gives CASSFRGVRGQPQHF.

This clonotype was seen repeatedly, ten times or more. The gene calls are TRBV20-1 and TRBJ1-6; D unresolved. This CDR3 region has 11 residues. Trimming shortened V by 0 bases and J by 14 bases, and 8 bases separated the two germline ends. Germline CDR1 reads DFQATT; CDR2 reads SNEGSKA (reference sequence). The CDR3 sequence: CSARDSSTLHF. CDR3 sequence (DNA): TGCAGTGCTAGAGATTCGAGCACCCTCCACTTT.

This clonotype was picked up a small number of times. The chain employs TRBV12-5 and TRBJ2-7; D is unresolved. Trimming cost V 0 bases and J 3 bases, with 9 bases left between them. Germline assignment: CDR1 LGHNT and CDR2 FRNRAP. CDR3 size: 14 residues. CDR3 sequence: CASGLVGSFYEQYF. DNA for the CDR3: TGTGCTAGTGGTTTGGTGGGTAGCTTCTACGAGCAGTACTTC.

This clonotype has ten or more counts. The chain is built from TRBV20-1 and TRBJ1-6; 7 bases map to TRBD1. The CDR3 is 14 residues long. J was trimmed by 8 bases and V by 4 bases; bases with no gene match: 8. Germline V CDR1 and CDR2: DFQATT, SNEGSKA (reference sequence). The CDR3 is CSATPTGLDSPLHF. In nucleotides, the CDR3 is TGCAGTGCTACCCCGACAGGGCTTGATTCACCCCTCCACTTT.

The genes are TRBV5-4 and TRBJ2-5; tentatively, D is TRBD2 (5 bases). The CDR3 has 14 amino acids. The germline V gene has CDR1 SGHNT and CDR2 YYREEE (reference sequence). The V end lost 1 base, the J end lost 3 bases, and 10 bases lay between the germline ends. DNA of the CDR3: TGTGCCAGCAGCTTGCCGGAGCGGAAAGAGACCCAGTACTTC. This encodes CASSLPERKETQYF.

The V and J genes are TRBV20-1 and TRBJ2-5; D not resolved. The V gene's germline CDR1 is DFQATT and CDR2 SNEGSKA (reference sequence). Trimming pared 3 bases from V and 0 bases from J, leaving 17 bases between. CDR3 length equals 16 residues. Here the CDR3 DNA reads TGCAGTGCTAGGCGCGCCCCTTCCACCTACCAAGAGACCCAGTACTTC. Translated, it gives CSARRAPSTYQETQYF.

At least ten counts were recorded for this clonotype. The chain has TRBV7-2 and TRBJ1-6; D unresolved. The V end lost 1 base, the J end lost 7 bases, and 11 bases lay between the germline ends. Germline V gene data show CDR1 as SGHTA and CDR2 as FQGNSA. The CDR3 sequence is 15 residues long. In nucleotides, the CDR3 is TGTGCCAGCAGCTTAGTGTCGGGGAGCAATTCACCCCTCCACTTT. Encoded protein: CASSLVSGSNSPLHF.

V gene TRBV5-1 combines with J gene TRBJ2-1; TRBD2 aligns across 9 bases. Germline V gives CDR1 SGHRS, CDR2 YFSETQ. The V gene end was trimmed by 0 bases and the J gene end by 2 bases; junction bases not matched to a gene: 3. The CDR3 is made up of 16 amino acids. This CDR3 is CASSLGGGAAYNEQFF. CDR3 DNA: TGCGCCAGCAGCTTGGGCGGGGGGGCCGCCTACAATGAGCAGTTCTTC.

The chain couples TRBV6-2 or TRBV6-3 to TRBJ1-5, with TRBD1 as a possible D gene (5 bases). CDR3 length: 17 residues. V shed 6 bases and J shed 0 bases, with 18 bases lying between them. Germline assignment: CDR1 MNHEY and CDR2 SVGEGT. This CDR3 reads CASRYRPGRNSNQPQHF. In DNA form, the CDR3 reads TGTGCCAGCAGATACAGGCCCGGACGGAATAGCAATCAGCCCCAGCATTTT.

This clonotype was seen many times. The genes are TRBV7-2 and TRBJ1-4; 10 bases map to TRBD1. The trim removed 5 bases at V and 4 bases at J, leaving 4 bases unmatched. The CDR3 is 15 residues long. Germline V gives CDR1 SGHTA, CDR2 FQGNSA. The CDR3 nucleotides read TGTGCCAGCAGCATAGGACAGGGGGTTAATGAAAAACTGTTTTTT. It translates to CASSIGQGVNEKLFF.

Turning to this clonotype: Just one base apart from a much larger clone, this may be a read error. The chain is built from TRBV20-1 and TRBJ2-1, with TRBD1 matching 7 bases. There are 13 residues in the CDR3. Germline trimming cut 6 bases from V and 6 bases from J; bases unmatched to any gene: 8. Germline V gives CDR1 DFQATT, CDR2 SNEGSKA (reference sequence). The CDR3 DNA reads as TGCAGTGCCGGACCGACAGGGATCAATGAGCAGTTCTTC. As protein: CSAGPTGINEQFF.

This clonotype was seen many times. The rearrangement joins TRBV7-2 to TRBJ2-7; D is perhaps TRBD1 or TRBD2 (5 bases each). V lost 5 bases and J 0 bases, leaving 5 bases between the germline ends. The germline V gene encodes CDR1 SGHTA and CDR2 FQGNSA. This CDR3 is 12 amino acids long. The CDR3 DNA reads as TGTGCCAGCAGCGGGGGCTCCTACGAGCAGTACTTC. Protein sequence: CASSGGSYEQYF.

This clonotype was detected ten times or more. The chain uses TRBV10-3 and TRBJ2-2; TRBD2 matches at 10 bases. V was pared by 2 bases and J by 1 base, with 7 bases of the junction left unmatched. This CDR3 comprises 18 residues. Germline V gives CDR1 ENHRY, CDR2 SYGVKD. CDR3 in amino acids: CAISEPIAGGQNTGELFF. The CDR3 bases are TGTGCCATCAGTGAGCCTATAGCGGGGGGTCAGAACACCGGGGAGCTGTTTTTT.

This clonotype was found a few times. The chain combines TRBV6-1 with TRBJ2-7; TRBD1 or TRBD2 may be the D gene (6 bases each). Germline V gene sequence: CDR1 MNHNS, CDR2 SASEGT. CDR3 length equals 13 residues. The V end was cut by 1 base, the J end by 3 bases, with 7 bases between. CDR3 residues: CASSEEGGYEQYF. The CDR3, as DNA: TGTGCCAGCAGTGAAGAGGGGGGCTACGAGCAGTACTTC.

In its sample, this clonotype was seen a few times. V usage is TRBV20-1 and J usage is TRBJ2-1, with 11 bases matching TRBD2. The CDR3 runs 17 residues. V dropped 0 bases and J dropped 8; count of bases not matched to a gene: 12. Germline V gives CDR1 DFQATT, CDR2 SNEGSKA (reference sequence). Written as DNA, the CDR3 is TGCAGTGCTAGAGATGAGGGTCTAGCGGGGGGCAACCATGAGCAGTTCTTC. Residues: CSARDEGLAGGNHEQFF.